This T cell receptor beta chain was sequenced during a study of cytomegalovirus exposure and HLA in healthy donors. Overall study findings and caveats: Upon later analysis, HLA-associated TCR beta chains proved more clonally expanded than other, equally common chains. A later analysis associated about 18,000 TCR beta sequences with HLA alleles at a 0.05 false discovery rate. Most subjects' HLA-A and HLA-B alleles were reportedly predicted from TCR beta sequences.

The study ran its PCR with 60 Vbeta and 13 Jbeta primers. Original processing notes: Counted up in a later analysis, unique TCR beta chains came to roughly 80 million, with 9.5 million to 13 million shared. Using immunoSEQ multiplex PCR, the repertoire was profiled, and TCRdb retains in-frame clones only, with some absent. V and J calls and clone size are copied from that table; D and trimming were computed from the DNA. The sample holds under 150,000 clones, approximately 78% seen once. This CDR3 region has 14 residues. Germline CDR1 is ENHRY and CDR2 is SYGVKD. The V gene end was trimmed by 5 bases and the J gene end by 7 bases; junction bases not matched to a gene: 4. A note on this clone: Its matching antigen is unknown.

The chain joins TRBV10-3 to TRBJ2-2, with TRBD2 matching over 10 bases. Material: PBMCs. The receptor comes from a woman between 35 and 50 years old in good health and CMV-seropositive. The CDR3 DNA follows: TGTGCCATCAGTCTAGCGGGAGATGACGGGGAGCTGTTTTTT. Translating it yields CAISLAGDDGELFF.